The 23 T cell receptor beta chains in this list originate from one sample, sequenced in a study of tumor T cells in aggressive B-cell lymphoma. TCRdb keeps only in-frame clones here, not all; method: immunoSEQ multiplex PCR. The data hold under 3,500 clones, with approximately 91% observed a single time. Sequencing was done on a sample of tumor tissue. Source of these receptors: an adult with diffuse large B cell lymphoma.

Concerning this clone itself: The junction departs from the called germline gene at one end, perhaps through a read error. This chain uses TRBV5-1 with TRBJ2-7; 10 bases match TRBD1. This CDR3 has 15 residues. Germline V gives CDR1 SGHRS, CDR2 YFSETQ. CDR3 amino acids: CASSVGQGVGYERYF. CDR3 bases: TGCGCCAGCAGCGTCGGACAGGGGGTGGGCTACGAGCGGTACTTC.

This chain links TRBV4-2 with TRBJ2-2; 11 bases align to TRBD2. Germline V gene data show CDR1 as LGHNA and CDR2 as YNFKEQ. The ends lost 4 bases at V and 6 bases at J; junction bases unmatched: 7. The CDR3 contains 16 residues. Written as DNA, the CDR3 is TGTGCCAGCAGCCCTACTAGCGGGAGTAGGGCCGGGGAGCTGTTTTTT. It translates to CASSPTSGSRAGELFF.

This chain links TRBV18 with TRBJ2-3, with 7 positions matching TRBD1. This CDR3 has 15 residues. Germline-derived CDR1 and CDR2 are KGHSH and LQKENI. The V gene end was trimmed by 4 bases and the J gene end by 0 bases; junction bases not matched to a gene: 4. CDR3: CASSLRQGSTDTQYF. CDR3 bases: TGTGCCAGCTCACTTCGACAGGGTAGCACAGATACGCAGTATTTT.

The chain carries TRBV5-5 and TRBJ2-5, with 8 bases fitting TRBD1. CDR1 SGHKS and CDR2 YYEKEE come from the germline V gene (reference sequence). V lost 0 bases to trimming and J lost 6 bases; unmatched junction nucleotides: 7. The CDR3 consists of 15 residues. CDR3: CASSLDAGGAQTQYF. The CDR3 DNA is TGTGCCAGCAGCTTGGATGCAGGGGGCGCCCAGACCCAGTACTTC.

The rearrangement links TRBV12-5 to TRBJ1-4; 7 nucleotides match TRBD1. The trim removed 1 base at V and 16 bases at J, leaving 6 bases unmatched. Germline CDR1 reads LGHNT; CDR2 reads FRNRAP. The CDR3 has 12 residues. The CDR3 loop is CASGLETGERFF. The CDR3, as DNA: TGTGCTAGTGGTTTGGAAACAGGGGAGAGGTTTTTT.

The chain carries TRBV6-1 and TRBJ1-4, with TRBD1 matching over 8 bases. V was clipped by 5 bases and J by 2 bases; unmatched bases: 4. CDR1 and CDR2 (germline): MNHNS, SASEGT. CDR3 length: 15 residues. The CDR3 sequence is CASSFGQGTNEKLFF. CDR3 nucleotides: TGTGCCAGCAGTTTTGGACAGGGCACTAATGAAAAACTGTTTTTT.

In this sample, this clone turned up a few times. The rearrangement uses TRBV7-2 and TRBJ1-3; D might be TRBD1 (5 bases). CDR1 SGHTA and CDR2 FQGNSA come from the germline V gene. The CDR3 is 16 residues long. Trimming pared 2 bases from V and 1 base from J, leaving 12 bases between. The chain's CDR3 is CASSLKVAGSGNTIYF. CDR3 nucleotide sequence: TGTGCCAGCAGCTTAAAGGTGGCAGGGTCTGGAAACACCATATATTTT. The full variable domain, in which reference TRBV7-2 and TRBJ1-3 provide the parts outside the CDR3, is GAGVSQSPSNKVTEKGKDVELRCDPISGHTALYWYRQSLGQGLEFLIYFQGNSAPDKSGLPSDRFSAERTGGSVSTLTIQRTQQEDSAVYLCASSLKVAGSGNTIYFGEGSWLTVV.

As regards this clone: A read error may produce the germline difference seen at one junction end. V gene TRBV5-1 combines with J gene TRBJ1-1; TRBD1 is a possible D gene (5 bases). The CDR3 runs 12 residues. The germline V gene has CDR1 SGHRS and CDR2 YFSETQ. The CDR3 DNA reads TGCGCCAGCAGCTTGGAGGGCAGGGAAGTTTTCTTT. It is translated as CASSLEGREVFF. The entire variable domain, with the rest obtained from reference TRBV5-1 and TRBJ1-1, is as follows: KAGVTQTPRYLIKTRGQQVTLSCSPISGHRSVSWYQQTPGQGLQFLFEYFSETQRNKGNFPGRFSGRQFSNSRSEMNVSTLELGDSALYLCASSLEGREVFFGQGTRLTVV.

The V and J genes are TRBV5-1 and TRBJ2-2, with D maybe TRBD1 (5 bases). The V and J ends lost 0 bases and 6 bases respectively, with 12 bases between them. CDR1 is SGHRS, CDR2 YFSETQ, per germline. CDR3 size: 15 residues. CDR3 region: CASSLVQGKAGELFF. CDR3 DNA: TGCGCCAGCAGCTTGGTGCAGGGAAAGGCCGGGGAGCTGTTTTTT.

The V call is TRBV18, the J call TRBJ2-1; tentatively, D is TRBD2 (6 bases). CDR1 and CDR2 from the germline V gene are KGHSH and LQKENI. The CDR3 contains 14 residues. V lost 3 bases and J lost 5, with 11 bases in between. CDR3 nucleotides: TGTGCCAGCTCACCCTTTGCGGGGAACAATGAGCAGTTCTTC. It translates to CASSPFAGNNEQFF.

The count of this clone is one. The CDR3 coding sequence is TGTGCCAGCAGCTTGGGCGGGGTGCAAGATACGCAGTATTTT. As protein: CASSLGGVQDTQYF. V and J are TRBV7-2 and TRBJ2-3; a weak D match, TRBD2 (6 bases). V was shortened by 3 bases and J by 5 bases, with 12 bases between the two germline ends. Germline CDR1 reads SGHTA; CDR2 reads FQGNSA. There are 14 residues in the CDR3.

The rearrangement uses TRBV5-1 and TRBJ1-1, with a possible D match to TRBD1 (6 bases). Trimming pared 2 bases from V and 4 bases from J, leaving 12 bases between. CDR1 and CDR2 (germline): SGHRS, YFSETQ. This CDR3 spans 14 amino acids. The CDR3 here is CASSFRRGTTEAFF. As DNA, the CDR3 is TGCGCCAGCAGCTTCAGAAGGGGGACCACTGAAGCTTTCTTT.

V gene TRBV29-1 combines with J gene TRBJ1-1, with TRBD1 as a possible D gene (5 bases). The CDR3 covers 11 residues. The germline CDR1 and CDR2 sequences are SQVTM and ANQGSEA. V lost 4 bases to trimming and J lost 9 bases, with 12 bases between them. The CDR3 protein is CSVGQGLQAFF. In DNA form, the CDR3 reads TGCAGCGTTGGCCAGGGCCTACAAGCTTTCTTT.

The V call is TRBV27, the J call TRBJ2-1; weak D call: TRBD2 (5 bases). This CDR3 is 15 amino acids long. Germline-derived CDR1 and CDR2 are MNHEY and SMNVEV (reference sequence). V was pared by 0 bases and J by 3 bases, with 9 bases between. As DNA, the CDR3 is TGTGCCAGCAGTTTATCGGTAACTAGCTACAATGAGCAGTTCTTC. Translated, it gives CASSLSVTSYNEQFF.

The chain employs TRBV19 and TRBJ1-1, with D possibly matching TRBD1 (5 bases). Germline CDR1 is LNHDA and CDR2 is SQIVND (reference sequence). With 7 bases removed from V and 1 base from J, the gap between germline ends came to 7 bases. The CDR3 spans 12 residues. CDR3 region: CASTQGNTEAFF. As DNA, the CDR3 is TGTGCCAGTACTCAGGGGAACACTGAAGCTTTCTTT.

The chain links TRBV19 to TRBJ1-1; 9 bases are shared with TRBD1. The CDR3 totals 15 residues. CDR1 is LNHDA, CDR2 SQIVND, per germline (reference sequence). V was pared by 5 bases and J by 5 bases, with 9 bases of the junction left unmatched. CDR3 coding DNA: TGTGCCAGTAGTTTGGGGGACAGGGACCCGACTGAAGCTTTCTTT. Amino acid sequence: CASSLGDRDPTEAFF.

This clone was recorded only once. The chain couples TRBV6-1 to TRBJ1-4; the D is unclear. The germline V gene encodes CDR1 MNHNS and CDR2 SASEGT. The CDR3 extends over 19 amino acids. V was pared by 3 bases and J by 8 bases, with 28 bases between. CDR3 protein: CASSEFITPSVAESEKLFF. The CDR3 nucleotides are TGTGCCAGCAGTGAGTTTATAACCCCCTCGGTTGCCGAATCAGAAAAACTGTTTTTT.

The gene calls are TRBV27 and TRBJ1-6; 7 bases match TRBD1. V gave up 2 bases and J gave up 7 bases; unmatched junction bases: 5. CDR1 is MNHEY, CDR2 SMNVEV, per germline (reference sequence). The CDR3 is 15 residues long. The CDR3 region is CASSLLTGKNSPLHF. The CDR3 region has the DNA TGTGCCAGCAGTTTACTGACAGGGAAAAATTCACCCCTCCACTTT.

Concerning this clone itself: At one end, the junction sequence differs from germline, possibly due to a read error. The same CDR3 arises from other DNA sequences in this sample as well. V usage is TRBV6-4 and J usage is TRBJ1-5; no definite D call. The CDR3 contains 12 residues. The germline CDR1 and CDR2 sequences are MRHNA and SNTAGT. The CDR3 nucleotides read TGCGCCAGCAGTGATCGCGTCTTGGCCCAGCATTTT. Encoded protein: CASSDRVLAQHF.

The chain couples TRBV11-2 to TRBJ2-7, with 10 bases fitting TRBD1. This CDR3 contains 15 residues. CDR1 is SGHAT, CDR2 FQNNGV, per germline. V lost 5 bases and J lost 3; bases outside the gene matches: 7. This chain's CDR3 is CASSARDRGRYEQYF. Here the CDR3 DNA reads TGTGCCAGCAGCGCTAGGGACAGGGGACGCTACGAGCAGTACTTC.

The chain recombines TRBV5-6 with TRBJ1-2, with D possibly matching TRBD1 (5 bases). The CDR3 covers 14 residues. The V and J ends lost 0 bases and 6 bases respectively, with 12 bases between them. The V gene's germline CDR1 is SGHDT and CDR2 YYEEEE. The CDR3 protein is CASSLVLLGDGYTF. Here the CDR3 DNA reads TGTGCCAGCAGCTTGGTCCTTCTAGGGGATGGCTACACCTTC. Variable domain in full (rest from reference TRBV5-6 and TRBJ1-2): DAGVTQSPTHLIKTRGQQVTLRCSPKSGHDTVSWYQQALGQGPQFIFQYYEEEERQRGNFPDRFSGHQFPNYSSELNVNALLLGDSALYLCASSLVLLGDGYTFGSGTRLTVV.

This chain links TRBV5-1 with TRBJ2-5; TRBD1 matches 8 bases. Germline-derived CDR1 and CDR2 are SGHRS and YFSETQ. J gave up 5 bases and V 0 bases, and 3 bases lay outside the gene matches. The CDR3 is 14 residues long. DNA of the CDR3: TGCGCCAGCAGCTTGGCAGGGGGCAGGGAGACCCAGTACTTC. Translation: CASSLAGGRETQYF.

This chain links TRBV2 with TRBJ2-2, with TRBD1 identical over 10 bases. The CDR3 covers 17 residues. Germline lookup yields CDR1 SNHLY and CDR2 FYNNEI. Trimming cost V 4 bases and J 4 bases; bases outside gene matches: 9. The CDR3: CASSGGRDRGVTGELFF. The CDR3 nucleotides are TGTGCCAGCAGTGGAGGGCGGGACAGGGGAGTCACCGGGGAGCTGTTTTTT.